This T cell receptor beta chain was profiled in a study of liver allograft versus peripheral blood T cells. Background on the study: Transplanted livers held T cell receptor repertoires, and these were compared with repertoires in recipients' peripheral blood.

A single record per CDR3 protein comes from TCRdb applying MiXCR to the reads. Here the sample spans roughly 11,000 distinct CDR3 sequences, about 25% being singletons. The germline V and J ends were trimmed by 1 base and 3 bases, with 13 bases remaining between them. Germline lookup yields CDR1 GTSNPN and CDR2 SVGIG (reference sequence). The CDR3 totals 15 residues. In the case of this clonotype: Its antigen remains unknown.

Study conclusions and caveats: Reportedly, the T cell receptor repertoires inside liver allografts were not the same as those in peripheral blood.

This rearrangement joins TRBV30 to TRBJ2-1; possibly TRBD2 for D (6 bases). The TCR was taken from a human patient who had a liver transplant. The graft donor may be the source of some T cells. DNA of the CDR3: TGTGCCTGGAGTGGCGGAGGGAATCTCTACAATGAGCAGTTCTTC. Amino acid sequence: CAWSGGGNLYNEQFF.